The 8 T cell receptor beta chains below were found in one sample sequenced in a study of cytomegalovirus exposure and HLA in healthy donors. The PCR had 60 Vbeta and 13 Jbeta primers. Here immunoSEQ multiplex PCR was the method, and the copy in TCRdb shows in-frame clones only, minus some. The table lists 120,000 or so clones, roughly 82% of them singletons, with around 4% in the top ten. The specimen was PBMCs. These receptors originate from a human donor in good health.

This clone has a single count. The V gene is TRBV6-5, the J gene TRBJ2-7; perhaps TRBD1 as D (6 bases). Germline V gene lookup returns CDR1 MNHEY and CDR2 SVGAGI. The V end lost 9 bases, the J end lost 2 bases, and 8 bases lay between the germline ends. The CDR3 extends over 11 amino acids. The CDR3 bases are TGTGCCAGTGGACAGCCCTACGAGCAGTACTTC. Translated: CASGQPYEQYF.

The J gene is TRBJ2-7, the V gene TRBV4-1; TRBD2 matches at 8 bases. There are 15 residues in the CDR3. Germline V gene lookup returns CDR1 MGHRA and CDR2 YSYEKL. V was pared by 5 bases and J by 0 bases, with 6 bases of the junction left unmatched. This chain's CDR3 is CASSVGTSGSYEQYF. The CDR3 nucleotides read TGCGCCAGCAGCGTAGGTACTAGCGGCTCCTACGAGCAGTACTTC.

V usage is TRBV10-3 and J usage is TRBJ1-1; the match to TRBD1 covers 8 bases. Trimming cost V 3 bases and J 0 bases; bases outside gene matches: 3. The CDR3 loop spans 15 amino acids. Germline lookup yields CDR1 ENHRY and CDR2 SYGVKD. In nucleotides, the CDR3 is TGTGCCATCAGTGACAGGGGGCAAGTGAACACTGAAGCTTTCTTT. Translating it yields CAISDRGQVNTEAFF.

Only a few counts were recorded for this clone. The chain carries TRBV27 and TRBJ1-6, with 10 bases fitting TRBD1. The CDR3 runs 17 residues. Trimming took 3 bases from V and 10 from J; bases not matched to a gene: 12. From germline, CDR1 is MNHEY and CDR2 SMNVEV (reference sequence). CDR3 nucleotides: TGTGCCAGCAGTTTCTTTTCGGGACAGGGGAGGTTGTCACCCCTCCACTTT. Translating it yields CASSFFSGQGRLSPLHF.

The chain is built from TRBV7-4 and TRBJ1-4; maybe TRBD1 (5 bases). The germline V gene encodes CDR1 SGHVT and CDR2 SQSDAQ. The CDR3 runs 18 residues. The germline V and J ends were trimmed by 4 bases and 0 bases, with 18 bases remaining between them. CDR3 loop: CASSSKPGGGSTNEKLFF. In DNA form, the CDR3 reads TGTGCCAGCAGCTCTAAACCCGGCGGGGGGTCAACTAATGAAAAACTGTTTTTT.

This clone has a single count. The chain combines TRBV19 with TRBJ1-5; 7 nucleotides match TRBD1. The trim removed 6 bases at V and 6 bases at J, leaving 8 bases unmatched. CDR1 and CDR2 from the germline V gene are LNHDA and SQIVND (reference sequence). The CDR3 is made up of 14 amino acids. The CDR3 loop is CASRDTGAGQPQHF. CDR3 in DNA: TGTGCCAGTAGAGATACAGGGGCGGGTCAGCCCCAGCATTTT.

This chain joins TRBV19 and TRBJ2-7, with TRBD2 identical over 14 bases. Germline trimming cut 3 bases from V and 1 base from J; bases unmatched to any gene: 14. CDR1 and CDR2 (germline): LNHDA, SQIVND (reference sequence). This CDR3 is built from 20 residues. In DNA, the CDR3 is TGTGCCAGTAGTATGAACCCGGGACTAGCGGGAGCACCCAAATCCTACGAGCAGTACTTC. Its protein is CASSMNPGLAGAPKSYEQYF.

The chain joins TRBV5-1 to TRBJ1-4, with D possibly TRBD1 on 6 matching bases. Trimming stripped 0 bases from V and 8 bases from J, with 11 bases between. CDR1 is SGHRS and CDR2 is YFSETQ in the germline V gene. This CDR3 region has 14 residues. Written as DNA, the CDR3 is TGCGCCAGCAGCTTGGAGCAGGGGTACGAAAAACTGTTTTTT. Translated, it gives CASSLEQGYEKLFF.